One sample yielded the 8 T cell receptor beta chains listed below, sequenced in a study of cytomegalovirus exposure and HLA in healthy donors. Clones were read by immunoSEQ multiplex PCR, and TCRdb kept only the in-frame ones, dropping some. The table has under 250,000 clones, more than 75% seen once; the top ten hold 12%. Specimen: PBMCs. The receptor source for this set is a man between 18 and 29 years old in good health and CMV-seropositive.

Of note for this clone: The identical CDR3 is also encoded by other nucleotide sequences in the sample. V is TRBV19 and J is TRBJ2-1; perhaps D is TRBD1 or TRBD2 (5 bases each). Trimming took off 5 bases at V and 4 bases at J, with 9 bases between the two ends. This CDR3 spans 13 amino acids. The V gene's germline CDR1 is LNHDA and CDR2 SQIVND (reference sequence). The CDR3 nucleotides are TGTGCCAGTAGTCCCGGGGCTTACAATGAGCAGTTCTTC. Translation: CASSPGAYNEQFF.

The chain links TRBV4-2 to TRBJ2-2; 7 bases match TRBD2. The CDR3 is made up of 16 amino acids. Germline CDR1 is LGHNA and CDR2 is YNFKEQ. Unmatched junction bases numbered 3, after V lost 1 base and J lost 1 base. CDR3 amino acids: CASSQAKRGNTGELFF. CDR3 bases: TGTGCCAGCAGCCAAGCGAAGCGGGGGAACACCGGGGAGCTGTTTTTT.

The chain couples TRBV5-1 to TRBJ2-1, with D unclear. This CDR3 has 12 residues. The ends were cut back, 0 bases at V and 8 bases at J, with 6 bases in the middle. Germline lookup yields CDR1 SGHRS and CDR2 YFSETQ. The CDR3, as DNA: TGCGCCAGCAGCTTGGTTCCGGATGAGCAGTTCTTC. This codes for CASSLVPDEQFF. Supplemented by reference TRBV5-1 and TRBJ2-1, the full variable domain reads KAGVTQTPRYLIKTRGQQVTLSCSPISGHRSVSWYQQTPGQGLQFLFEYFSETQRNKGNFPGRFSGRQFSNSRSEMNVSTLELGDSALYLCASSLVPDEQFFGPGTRLTVL.

This chain joins TRBV25-1 and TRBJ2-6, with 9 bases that match TRBD1. The CDR3 consists of 17 residues. The V gene's germline CDR1 is MGHDK and CDR2 SYGVNS. The V gene end was trimmed by 4 bases and the J gene end by 1 base; junction bases not matched to a gene: 5. CDR3 coding DNA: TGTGCCAGCAGTGGGGGACAGGGAATGTCTGGGGCCAACGTCCTGACTTTC. Amino acids: CASSGGQGMSGANVLTF.

This chain uses TRBV2 with TRBJ1-3; TRBD1 agrees at 7 bases. V was pared by 11 bases and J by 8 bases, with 12 bases of the junction left unmatched. This CDR3 has 13 residues. Germline CDR1 and CDR2: SNHLY and FYNNEI. CDR3 sequence: CAHRQGLVDTIYF. DNA for the CDR3: TGTGCCCATCGACAGGGCCTGGTGGACACCATATATTTT.

This chain joins TRBV28 and TRBJ2-1; TRBD1 might be the D (7 bases). Germline values: CDR1 MDHEN, CDR2 SYDVKM. The CDR3 is made up of 15 amino acids. V gave up 4 bases and J gave up 10 bases, with 20 bases separating them. This CDR3 is CASSSGGGLAYEQFF. CDR3 nucleotide sequence: TGTGCCAGCAGTTCTGGAGGGGGCCTAGCGTACGAGCAGTTCTTC.

The chain carries TRBV7-3 and TRBJ2-3, with D possibly being TRBD2 (6 bases). The germline V gene encodes CDR1 SGHTA and CDR2 FQGTGA. The CDR3 has 14 amino acids. V lost 1 base and J lost 4, with 9 bases in between. The CDR3 spells CASSLRAGPDTQYF. The CDR3 coding sequence is TGTGCCAGCAGCTTAAGGGCGGGGCCAGATACGCAGTATTTT.

This chain uses TRBV9 with TRBJ2-3; maybe TRBD2 (6 bases). The length of the CDR3 is 15 residues. Germline CDR1 SGDLS, CDR2 YYNGEE. The V and J ends lost 1 base and 0 bases respectively, with 9 bases between them. CDR3 coding DNA: TGTGCCAGCAGCGTATGGAGCGGGAGCACAGATACGCAGTATTTT. This sequence encodes CASSVWSGSTDTQYF.